This TCR beta chain was captured in a study of T-cell reconstitution after alpha-beta-depleted transplantation in children. Germline CDR1 SGHTA, CDR2 FQGNSA. J gave up 6 bases and V 3 bases, and 7 bases lay outside the gene matches. CDR3 length: 15 residues. As it was prepared, the TCRbeta library received unique molecular identifiers. MiXCR, applied by TCRdb to the PCR reads, yields one record per CDR3 protein. The repertoire includes 150,000 to 200,000 distinct CDR3 sequences, about 6.4% of them detected once, and over 2.5% sits in the top ten. This clonotype was observed many times. This chain joins TRBV7-2 and TRBJ2-1; 8 bases fit TRBD2. Sequencing used PBMCs from the stem cell graft donor, obtained from the stem cell graft. This clonotype was sampled from a human donor who donated a stem cell graft to a child with Wiskott-Aldrich syndrome. The CDR3 region is CASSFSSGQVNEQFF. The CDR3 region has the DNA TGTGCCAGCAGCTTTTCTAGCGGGCAAGTCAATGAGCAGTTCTTC.